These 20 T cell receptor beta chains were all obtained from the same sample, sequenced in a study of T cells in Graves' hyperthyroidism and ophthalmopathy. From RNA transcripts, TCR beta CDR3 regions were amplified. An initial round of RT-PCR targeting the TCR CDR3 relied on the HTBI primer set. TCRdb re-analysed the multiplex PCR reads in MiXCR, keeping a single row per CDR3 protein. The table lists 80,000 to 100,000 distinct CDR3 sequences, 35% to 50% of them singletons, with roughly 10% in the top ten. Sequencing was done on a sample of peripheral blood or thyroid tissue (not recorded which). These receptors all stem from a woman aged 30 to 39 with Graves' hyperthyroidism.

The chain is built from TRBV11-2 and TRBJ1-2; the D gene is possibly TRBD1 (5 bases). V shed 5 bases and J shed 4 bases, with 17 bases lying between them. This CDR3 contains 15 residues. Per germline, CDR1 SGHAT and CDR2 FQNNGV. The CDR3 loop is CASSPFWGIGYGYTF. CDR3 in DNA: TGTGCCAGCAGCCCCTTCTGGGGGATCGGCTATGGCTACACCTTC.

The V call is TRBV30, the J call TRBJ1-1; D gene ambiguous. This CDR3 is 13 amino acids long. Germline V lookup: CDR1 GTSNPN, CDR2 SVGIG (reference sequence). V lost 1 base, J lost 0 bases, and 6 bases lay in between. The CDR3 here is CAWSGGMNTEAFF. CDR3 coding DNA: TGTGCCTGGAGTGGTGGGATGAACACTGAAGCTTTCTTT.

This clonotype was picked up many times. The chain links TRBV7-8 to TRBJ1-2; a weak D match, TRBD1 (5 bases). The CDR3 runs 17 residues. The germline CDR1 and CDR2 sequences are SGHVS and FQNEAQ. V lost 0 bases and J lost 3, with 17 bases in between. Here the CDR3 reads CASSLALRDFFYYGYTF. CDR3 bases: TGTGCCAGCAGCTTAGCTCTCAGGGACTTCTTCTACTATGGCTACACCTTC.

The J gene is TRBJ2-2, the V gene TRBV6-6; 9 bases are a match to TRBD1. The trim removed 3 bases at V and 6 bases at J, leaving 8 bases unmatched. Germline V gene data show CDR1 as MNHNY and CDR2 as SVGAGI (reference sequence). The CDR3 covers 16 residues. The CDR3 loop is CASSYEQGARAGELFF. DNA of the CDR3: TGTGCCAGCAGTTATGAACAGGGGGCGCGTGCCGGGGAGCTGTTTTTT.

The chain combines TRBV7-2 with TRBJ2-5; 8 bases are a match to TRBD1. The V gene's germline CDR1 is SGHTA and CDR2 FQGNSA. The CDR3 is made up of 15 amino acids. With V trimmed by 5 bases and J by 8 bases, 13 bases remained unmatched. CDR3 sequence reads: CASSRGPDREATQYF. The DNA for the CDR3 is TGTGCCAGCAGCCGCGGCCCGGACAGGGAGGCCACCCAGTACTTC.

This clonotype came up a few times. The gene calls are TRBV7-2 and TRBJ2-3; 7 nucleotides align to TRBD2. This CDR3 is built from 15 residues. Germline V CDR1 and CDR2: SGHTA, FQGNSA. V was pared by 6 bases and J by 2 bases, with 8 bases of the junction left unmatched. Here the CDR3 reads CASSSGLAVTDTQYF. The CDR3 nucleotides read TGTGCCAGCAGTTCGGGTCTAGCGGTCACAGATACGCAGTATTTT.

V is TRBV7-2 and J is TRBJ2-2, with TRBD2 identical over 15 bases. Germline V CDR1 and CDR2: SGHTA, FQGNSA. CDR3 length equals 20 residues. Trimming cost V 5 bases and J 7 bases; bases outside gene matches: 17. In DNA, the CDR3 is TGTGCCAGCAGCCCAGACAGGGGAGGACTAGCGGGGGGGGGTTTCGGGGAGCTGTTTTTT. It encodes CASSPDRGGLAGGGFGELFF.

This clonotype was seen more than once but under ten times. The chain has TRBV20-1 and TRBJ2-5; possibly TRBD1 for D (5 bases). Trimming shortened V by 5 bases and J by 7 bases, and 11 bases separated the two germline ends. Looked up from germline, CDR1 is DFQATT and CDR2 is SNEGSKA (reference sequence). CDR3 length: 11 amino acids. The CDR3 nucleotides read TGCAGTGCTCAGAACCAGGGGACCCAGTACTTC. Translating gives CSAQNQGTQYF.

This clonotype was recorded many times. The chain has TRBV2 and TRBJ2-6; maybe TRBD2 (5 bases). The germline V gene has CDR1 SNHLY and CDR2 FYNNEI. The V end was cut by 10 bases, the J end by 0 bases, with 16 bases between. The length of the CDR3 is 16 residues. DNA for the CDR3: TGTGCCACCATCCGGGGAGAAAGCTCTGGGGCCAACGTCCTGACTTTC. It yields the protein CATIRGESSGANVLTF.

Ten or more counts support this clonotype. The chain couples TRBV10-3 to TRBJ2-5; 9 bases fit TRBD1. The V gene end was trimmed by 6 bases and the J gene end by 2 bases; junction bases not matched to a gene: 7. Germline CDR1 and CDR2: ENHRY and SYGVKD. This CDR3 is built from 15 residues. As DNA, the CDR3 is TGTGCCATCAGGGGGAGACAGGGGGGACAAGAGACCCAGTACTTC. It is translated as CAIRGRQGGQETQYF.

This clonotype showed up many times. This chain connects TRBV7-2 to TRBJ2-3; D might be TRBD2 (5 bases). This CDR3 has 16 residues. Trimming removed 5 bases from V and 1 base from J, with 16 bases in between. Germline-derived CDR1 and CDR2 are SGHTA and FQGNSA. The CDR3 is CASSPPREFGTDTQYF. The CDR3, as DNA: TGTGCCAGCAGCCCACCCCGGGAATTCGGCACAGATACGCAGTATTTT.

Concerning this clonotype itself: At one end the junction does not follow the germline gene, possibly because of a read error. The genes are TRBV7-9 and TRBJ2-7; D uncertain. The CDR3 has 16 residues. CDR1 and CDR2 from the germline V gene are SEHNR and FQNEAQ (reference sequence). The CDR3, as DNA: TGTGCCAGCAGCATAGCTTTTCGATCCGGGCCCTACGAGCAGCACTTC. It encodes CASSIAFRSGPYEQHF.

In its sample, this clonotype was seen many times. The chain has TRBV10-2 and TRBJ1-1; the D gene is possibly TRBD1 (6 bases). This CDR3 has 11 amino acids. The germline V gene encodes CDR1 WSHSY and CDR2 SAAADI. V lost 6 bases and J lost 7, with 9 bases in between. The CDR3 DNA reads TGCGCCAGCAGAAGACAGGATGAAGCTTTCTTT. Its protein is CASRRQDEAFF.

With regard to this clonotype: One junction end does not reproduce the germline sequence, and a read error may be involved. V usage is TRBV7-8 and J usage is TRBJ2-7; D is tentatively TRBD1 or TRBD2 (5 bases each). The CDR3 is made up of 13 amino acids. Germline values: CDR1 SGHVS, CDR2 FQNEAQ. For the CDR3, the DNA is TGTGCCGGCAGTTTGCAGGGAGCCTACGAGCAGTACTTC. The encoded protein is CAGSLQGAYEQYF. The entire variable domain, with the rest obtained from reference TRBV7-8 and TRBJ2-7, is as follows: GAGVSQSPRYKVAKRGQDVALRCDPISGHVSLFWYQQALGQGPEFLTYFQNEAQLDKSGLPSDRFFAERPEGSVSTLKIQRTQQEDSAVYLCAGSLQGAYEQYFGPGTRLTVT.

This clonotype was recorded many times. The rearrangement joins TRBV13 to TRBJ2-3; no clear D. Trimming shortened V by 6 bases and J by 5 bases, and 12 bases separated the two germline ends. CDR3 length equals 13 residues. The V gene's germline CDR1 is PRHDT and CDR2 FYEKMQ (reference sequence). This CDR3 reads CASSWTGVDTQYF. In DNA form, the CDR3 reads TGTGCCAGCAGTTGGACCGGTGTAGATACGCAGTATTTT.

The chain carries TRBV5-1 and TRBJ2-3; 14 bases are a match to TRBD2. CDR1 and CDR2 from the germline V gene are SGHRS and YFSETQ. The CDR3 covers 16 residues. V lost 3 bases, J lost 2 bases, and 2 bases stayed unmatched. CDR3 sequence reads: CASSWGLAGDTDTQYF. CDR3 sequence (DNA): TGCGCCAGCAGCTGGGGACTAGCGGGGGACACAGATACGCAGTATTTT.

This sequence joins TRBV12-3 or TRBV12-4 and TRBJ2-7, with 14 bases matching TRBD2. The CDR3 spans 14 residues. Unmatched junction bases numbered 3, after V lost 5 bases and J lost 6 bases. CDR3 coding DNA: TGTGCCAGCAGTCTGGGACTAGCGGGAGTCGAGCAGTACTTC. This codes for CASSLGLAGVEQYF.

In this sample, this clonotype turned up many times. The DNA of the CDR3 is TGCAGTGCTAGTGCCCTCCGGGACTCCCAAGAGACCCAGTACTTC. As protein: CSASALRDSQETQYF. The rearrangement joins TRBV20-1 to TRBJ2-5, with D tentatively TRBD2 (6 bases). Germline loops: CDR1 DFQATT, CDR2 SNEGSKA (reference sequence). V was cut by 3 bases and J by 1 base, with 15 bases left in between. CDR3 size: 15 residues.

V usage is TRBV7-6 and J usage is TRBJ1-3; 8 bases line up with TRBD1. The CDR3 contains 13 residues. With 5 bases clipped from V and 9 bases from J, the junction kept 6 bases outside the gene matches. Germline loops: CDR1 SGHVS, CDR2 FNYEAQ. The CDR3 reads CASSTGQGGTIYF. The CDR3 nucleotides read TGTGCCAGCAGCACTGGACAGGGCGGCACCATATATTTT.

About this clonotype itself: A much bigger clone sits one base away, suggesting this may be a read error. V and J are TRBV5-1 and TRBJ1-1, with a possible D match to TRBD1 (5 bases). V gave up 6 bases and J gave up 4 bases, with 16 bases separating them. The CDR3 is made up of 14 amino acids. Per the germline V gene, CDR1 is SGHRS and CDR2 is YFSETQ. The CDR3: CASNRQEGSTEAFF. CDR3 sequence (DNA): TGCGCCAGCAATCGTCAAGAGGGGAGCACTGAAGCTTTCTTT.